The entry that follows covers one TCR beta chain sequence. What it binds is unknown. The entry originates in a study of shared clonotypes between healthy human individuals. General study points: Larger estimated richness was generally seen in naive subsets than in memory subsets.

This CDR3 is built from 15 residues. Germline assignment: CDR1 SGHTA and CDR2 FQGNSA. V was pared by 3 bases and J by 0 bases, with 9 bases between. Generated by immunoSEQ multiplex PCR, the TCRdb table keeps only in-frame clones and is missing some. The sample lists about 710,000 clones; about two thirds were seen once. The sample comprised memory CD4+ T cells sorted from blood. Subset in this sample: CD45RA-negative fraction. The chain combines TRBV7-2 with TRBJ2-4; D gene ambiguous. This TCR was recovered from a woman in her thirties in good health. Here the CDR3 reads CASSLLVLAKNIQYF. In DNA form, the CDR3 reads TGTGCCAGCAGCTTGTTAGTACTAGCCAAAAACATTCAGTACTTC.